This T cell receptor beta chain was sequenced during a study of T cell repertoires in cytomegalovirus infection (dated by TCRdb to between 2018 and 2021). Regarding the research as a whole: The peptide stimulations were aimed at well-studied HLA-B-restricted epitopes as well as recently identified HLA-C-restricted CMV epitopes, whose presentation resists viral immunomodulation. Donor HLA type was relevant to the analysis, as public TCR beta signatures indicated carriage of CMV infection together with the matching HLA type. Overall study results and their limits: The ex vivo response was dominated by HLA-C-restricted CMV-specific TCR beta clonotypes, and the single most frequent clonotype in two of eight donors was supplied by these HLA-C-restricted clonotypes. Cumulative frequency of public TCR beta family members discriminated carriers of CMV infection plus the relevant HLA type in this cohort and an independent approximately 370-donor cohort.

This specimen's treatment or condition label, interpreted: in vitro stimulation with specific CMV peptide epitopes to enrich CMV-specific T cells. The CDR3 has 14 amino acids, counting the end cysteine and phenylalanine. Left in the record is the CDR3 DNA by itself, 42 bases read in frame from the first base. The junction shows trimming of 3 bases on V and 2 bases on J, plus 10 bases between the germline ends. CDR1 MDHEN and CDR2 SYDVKM were looked up in the germline V gene. On this clonotype itself: What this receptor recognizes is not known. No much larger clonotype is one base removed from it; base qualities were not supplied.

TCRdb records Illumina HiSeq 1500 as the sequencer. TCRdb handled the public reads itself, with Q25 trimming in fastp and clone calling in MiXCR, and kept productive beta chains. Under each unique CDR3 protein, matching rows form one entry showing the most common genes and DNA. Counted in this sample were 750,000 to 900,000 distinct CDR3 sequences; under 35% of them appeared once. 10% to 15% of the sample comes from the top ten. Recombination joined TRBV28 with TRBJ2-5; TRBD1 could be the D gene, as 5 bases match. Sequenced material: cultured CD8+ T cells from PBMCs, taken from culture after CMV antigen stimulation. The sequence was collected from a human donor in good health (CMV status not recorded). Some clones in this sample may be carry-over from other donors' samples. CDR3 sequence: CASSLGRLQETQYF. At the DNA level, the sequence is TGTGCCAGCAGTTTGGGGCGGCTACAAGAGACCCAGTACTTC.